The T cell receptor (beta chain) described here comes from a study of shared clonotypes between healthy human individuals. The study's findings and limits: Clonotypes shared by all four donors outscored non-shared clonotypes in generation probability.

This clone was counted at least ten times. Its antigen is not known. Naivety among CD8 cells was defined by CD45RO negativity and positive CCR7 selection, thereby excluding terminally differentiated effector memory CD45RA+ cells. Each sample came from a Caucasian adult donor living in Nashville, Tennessee. Germline CDR1 SGHVS, CDR2 FQNEAQ. The CDR3 has 14 amino acids. The V and J ends lost 5 bases and 7 bases respectively, with 17 bases between them. Sequencing was performed with immunoSEQ multiplex PCR; in TCRdb, only in-frame clones are kept and a portion is missing. This sample has about 2.1 million clones; 90% to 95% occur once, and the top ten carry roughly 1.7%.

The clonotype comes from a man aged 18 to 30 in good health. Some clones in this sample may be carry-over from other donors' samples. The gene calls are TRBV7-8 and TRBJ2-5; a weak D match, TRBD2 (6 bases). Sequencing used naive CD8+ T cells from PBMCs. The CDR3 DNA reads as TGTGCCAGCAGCCCCGATCTTGGGGAGGTGACCCAGTACTTC. This gives the protein CASSPDLGEVTQYF.